The rows below give T cell receptor beta chains drawn from one sample of a study of early T cells in non-severe SARS-CoV-2 infection. Via MiXCR, TCRdb re-called the 5' RACE reads, giving one row per CDR3 protein. Among 25,000 to 30,000 distinct CDR3 sequences listed, roughly 4.8% were seen once. The sequenced sample was whole blood. These receptors were collected from an adult who was a healthcare worker with PCR-confirmed SARS-CoV-2 infection or an uninfected control (not recorded which). The CDR3 runs from the conserved cysteine through the conserved F or W. Each record gives: CDR3 length, V gene, D gene, J gene, clone size, CDR3 protein, CDR3 DNA. The D gene is left open where the match is weak. Clone sizes are given selectively: once, few, many, or a class where the clone is expanded.

14,TRBV12-3/TRBV12-4,NA,TRBJ2-7,many,CASSSGGRDYEQYF,TGTGCCAGCAGTTCTGGGGGCAGGGACTACGAGCAGTACTTC
15,TRBV15,NA,TRBJ2-4,many,CATSRDRSPEAIQYF,TGTGCCACCAGCAGAGATCGATCTCCAGAAGCCATTCAGTACTTC
15,TRBV19,TRBD1,TRBJ1-2,many,CASSFTDRESYGYTF,TGTGCCAGTAGTTTTACGGACAGGGAATCGTATGGCTACACCTTC
14,TRBV29-1,TRBD1,TRBJ2-2,NA,CSASTGANTGELFF,TGCAGCGCTTCGACAGGGGCTAACACCGGGGAGCTGTTTTTT
13,TRBV29-1,NA,TRBJ2-7,many,CSVGKTETYEQYF,TGCAGCGTGGGTAAGACAGAAACCTACGAGCAGTACTTC
15,TRBV5-4,TRBD2,TRBJ2-3,many,CASSSPSGSTDTQYF,TGTGCCAGCAGCTCACCTAGCGGGAGCACAGATACGCAGTATTTT
14,TRBV3-1,TRBD1,TRBJ2-2,few,CASRSTGDSGELFF,TGTGCCAGCAGATCGACAGGGGACTCAGGGGAGCTGTTTTTT
15,TRBV29-1,NA,TRBJ2-6,many,CSVTGTGTGANVLTF,TGCAGCGTGACCGGCACTGGGACTGGGGCCAACGTCCTGACTTTC
14,TRBV2,NA,TRBJ1-5,many,CASRGDGGNQPQHF,TGTGCCAGCAGAGGGGACGGCGGCAATCAGCCCCAGCATTTT
18,TRBV9,TRBD2,TRBJ2-3,many,CASSTWTSGDGSTDTQYF,TGTGCCAGCAGCACCTGGACTAGCGGGGATGGAAGCACAGATACGCAGTATTTT
15,TRBV28,TRBD2,TRBJ2-1,many,CASSPLASGNNEQFF,TGTGCCAGCAGTCCCCTGGCTAGCGGGAACAATGAGCAGTTCTTC
12,TRBV5-1,NA,TRBJ2-3,many,CASSFTTDTQYF,TGCGCCAGCAGCTTCACCACAGATACGCAGTATTTT
14,TRBV12-3/TRBV12-4,NA,TRBJ2-5,many,CASSFRQNQETQYF,TGTGCCAGCAGTTTCCGGCAGAACCAAGAGACCCAGTACTTC
14,TRBV28,NA,TRBJ1-5,many,CASSLILSNQPQHF,TGTGCCAGCAGTTTAATTCTTAGCAATCAGCCCCAGCATTTT
14,TRBV6-2/TRBV6-3,TRBD2,TRBJ2-3,many,CASTAGGTSDTQYF,TGTGCCAGCACAGCGGGAGGGACCTCAGATACGCAGTATTTT
14,TRBV6-2/TRBV6-3,NA,TRBJ2-1,many,CASSYGGLDNEQFF,TGTGCCAGCAGTTACGGTGGGCTAGACAATGAGCAGTTCTTC
13,TRBV20-1,NA,TRBJ2-5,NA,CSARTGTQETQYF,TGCAGTGCTAGAACGGGGACCCAAGAGACCCAGTACTTC
16,TRBV12-3/TRBV12-4,NA,TRBJ2-3,many,CASSLRGIERADTQYF,TGTGCCAGCAGTTTACGAGGGATCGAGCGAGCAGATACGCAGTATTTT
17,TRBV28,TRBD2,TRBJ2-2,many,CASSPNPGLDYTGELFF,TGTGCCAGCAGTCCAAATCCGGGACTAGACTACACCGGGGAGCTGTTTTTT
13,TRBV20-1,NA,TRBJ1-5,many,CSATLAGDQPQHF,TGCAGTGCTACTCTTGCGGGGGATCAGCCCCAGCATTTT
17,TRBV11-3,TRBD2,TRBJ2-3,many,CASSLVMTSGGTDTQYF,TGTGCCAGCAGCTTAGTAATGACTAGCGGGGGCACAGATACGCAGTATTTT
16,TRBV4-2,NA,TRBJ1-5,many,CASSQDPGQTNQPQHF,TGTGCCAGCAGCCAAGACCCCGGACAGACAAATCAGCCCCAGCATTTT
11,TRBV14,NA,TRBJ2-2,many,CASSQFGELFF,TGTGCCAGCAGCCAATTCGGGGAGCTGTTTTTT
17,TRBV11-2,TRBD2,TRBJ2-1,many,CASSLAASGSPFNEQFF,TGTGCCAGCAGCTTAGCGGCTAGCGGGAGCCCATTCAATGAGCAGTTCTTC